The clone carrying this TCR beta chain was detected only a few times. The antigen is undetermined. The CDR3 extends over 15 amino acids. Germline CDR1 GTSNPN, CDR2 SVGIG (reference sequence). Trimming at V came to 3 bases and at J to 1 base, leaving 4 bases not matched to a gene. The data originate from a study of cytomegalovirus exposure and HLA in healthy donors. Points from the study as a whole: Among donors in an Asian-associated ancestry cluster, a later analysis reportedly found fewer N-insertions than the roughly 700-donor mean.

The PCR was carried out with 60 Vbeta primers and 13 Jbeta primers. Assay used: immunoSEQ multiplex PCR; TCRdb lists only in-frame clones, some missing. The data show 150,000 to 200,000 clones, about 71% seen once. Sequenced material: PBMCs. The V and J genes are TRBV30 and TRBJ2-7; 12 positions agree with TRBD2. This TCR came from a woman between 35 and 50 years old in good health and CMV-seropositive. CDR3 amino acids: CAWSPSGRESYEQYF. CDR3 bases: TGTGCCTGGAGCCCTAGCGGGAGGGAATCCTACGAGCAGTACTTC.